These 23 T cell receptor beta chains came from one sample sequenced in a study of blood T cell repertoires in COVID-19. Sequencing used immunoSEQ multiplex PCR; TCRdb keeps in-frame clones, though not all of them. The table includes hundreds of thousands of clones, approximately 90% detected once. The sequencing sample was made of peripheral blood. Receptor source: a man younger than 35 with COVID-19, enrolled during active disease.

This rearrangement joins TRBV9 to TRBJ2-7; 9 bases fit TRBD1. CDR1 SGDLS and CDR2 YYNGEE come from the germline V gene. There are 15 residues in the CDR3. The V segment lost 3 bases and the J segment 6 bases; nucleotides outside the gene matches: 10. The DNA of the CDR3 is TGTGCCAGCAGCGGACAGGGGGATAATAGCGGCGAGCAGTACTTC. Translating gives CASSGQGDNSGEQYF.

The chain couples TRBV10-1 to TRBJ2-3; 10 bases match TRBD1. The CDR3 covers 14 residues. Germline V lookup: CDR1 WNHNN, CDR2 SYGVQD (reference sequence). Trimming at V came to 5 bases and at J to 3 bases, leaving 2 bases not matched to a gene. The CDR3 region is CASSWDRGTDTQYF. CDR3 DNA: TGCGCCAGCAGTTGGGACAGGGGAACAGATACGCAGTATTTT.

For this clone: At one end, the junction sequence differs from germline, possibly due to a read error. This chain joins TRBV4-1 and TRBJ1-1, with D perhaps matching TRBD1 (5 bases). The CDR3 contains 15 residues. Germline CDR1 MGHRA, CDR2 YSYEKL. CDR3 DNA sequence: TGCGCCAGCACCCAAGAACCAGGGATGAACACTGAAGCTTTCTTT. It codes for CASTQEPGMNTEAFF.

The gene calls are TRBV7-9 and TRBJ2-5; no definite D call. The CDR3 is 14 amino acids. The germline V gene encodes CDR1 SEHNR and CDR2 FQNEAQ (reference sequence). Trimming left V 5 bases short and J 1 base short, with 11 bases between. This CDR3 is CASSTEQTQETQYF. As DNA, the CDR3 is TGTGCCAGCAGCACCGAACAGACCCAAGAGACCCAGTACTTC.

This chain uses TRBV11-3 with TRBJ2-3; the match to TRBD2 covers 8 bases. CDR1 and CDR2 from the germline V gene are SGHNT and YENEEA. CDR3 length: 15 amino acids. The junction had 5 bases not matched to a gene; V was cut back by 5 bases and J by 1 base. CDR3 DNA: TGTGCCAGCAGCCCGAGTAGCGGGGGCACAGATACGCAGTATTTT. Translating gives CASSPSSGGTDTQYF.

V usage is TRBV9 and J usage is TRBJ2-3; no definite D call. This CDR3 spans 12 amino acids. Germline assignment: CDR1 SGDLS and CDR2 YYNGEE. V was shortened by 4 bases and J by 5 bases, with 8 bases between the two germline ends. The CDR3 region is CASSLSGDTQYF. CDR3 nucleotide sequence: TGTGCCAGCAGCCTTAGTGGAGATACGCAGTATTTT. Complete variable domain (other parts from reference TRBV9 and TRBJ2-3): DSGVTQTPKHLITATGQRVTLRCSPRSGDLSVYWYQQSLDQGLQFLIQYYNGEERAKGNILERFSAQQFPDLHSELNLSSLELGDSALYFCASSLSGDTQYFGPGTRLTVL.

This chain uses TRBV5-5 with TRBJ2-5; TRBD2 is a possible D gene (5 bases). The CDR3 has 16 amino acids. Germline-derived CDR1 and CDR2 are SGHKS and YYEKEE (reference sequence). Trimming took off 4 bases at V and 1 base at J, with 17 bases between the two ends. The CDR3 coding sequence is TGTGCCAGCAGCCTCCCCCGGGGAGTGTCCCAAGAGACCCAGTACTTC. This translates into CASSLPRGVSQETQYF.

The chain couples TRBV3-1 (or the pseudogene TRBV3-2) to TRBJ2-7; D is possibly TRBD1 (6 bases). Germline CDR1 LGHDT, CDR2 YNNKEL (reference sequence). The CDR3 has 14 residues. V was cut by 5 bases and J by 0 bases, with 11 bases left in between. The CDR3, as DNA: TGTGCCAGCAGCACAGGACAGAGCTCCTACGAGCAGTACTTC. Amino acids: CASSTGQSSYEQYF.

V gene TRBV19 combines with J gene TRBJ1-5, with D possibly TRBD1 on 6 matching bases. Germline CDR1 LNHDA, CDR2 SQIVND (reference sequence). The CDR3 has 14 residues. The V end lost 10 bases, the J end lost 6 bases, and 19 bases lay between the germline ends. The CDR3 sequence: CATADSPGSQPQHF. The CDR3, as DNA: TGTGCCACCGCGGACAGTCCGGGTTCTCAGCCCCAGCATTTT.

Comment on this clone: One end of the junction varies from germline; a read error may be responsible. This CDR3 is CASSTGLAGVKYF. DNA for the CDR3: TGTGCCAGCAGTACCGGGCTAGCGGGAGTTAAGTACTTC. The chain recombines TRBV19 with TRBJ2-7; 10 bases are shared with TRBD2. Germline CDR1 is LNHDA and CDR2 is SQIVND (reference sequence). The CDR3 extends over 13 amino acids.

The V and J genes are TRBV28 and TRBJ1-6; 8 positions agree with TRBD1. The CDR3 runs to 15 residues. The junction had 10 bases not matched to a gene; V was cut back by 6 bases and J by 9 bases. CDR1 is MDHEN and CDR2 is SYDVKM in the germline V gene. CDR3 loop: CASRGNRGESSPLHF. CDR3 bases: TGTGCCAGCAGGGGGAACAGGGGGGAGAGTTCACCCCTCCACTTT.

The chain couples TRBV6-5 to TRBJ1-2; 9 bases align to TRBD1. V shed 6 bases, J shed 8 bases, and the junction held 7 bases outside the gene matches. This CDR3 has 13 amino acids. The germline gives CDR1 MNHEY, CDR2 SVGAGI. CDR3 loop: CASSPDRGGGYTF. CDR3 sequence (DNA): TGTGCCAGCAGCCCGGACAGGGGAGGAGGCTACACCTTC.

The rearrangement links TRBV6-1 to TRBJ2-7; D gene ambiguous. The CDR3 contains 14 residues. Germline assignment: CDR1 MNHNS and CDR2 SASEGT. Trimming shortened V by 3 bases and J by 0 bases, and 9 bases separated the two germline ends. Written as DNA, the CDR3 is TGTGCCAGCAGTGATGCAGGCAGCTCCTACGAGCAGTACTTC. It specifies CASSDAGSSYEQYF.

As for this clone: The junction and the germline gene differ at one end; a read error may be behind it. Within the sample, other DNA sequences also encode this same CDR3. The J gene is TRBJ2-7, the V gene TRBV28; the match to TRBD1 covers 9 bases. The germline CDR1 and CDR2 sequences are MDHEN and SYDVKM. CDR3 size: 14 residues. In DNA form, the CDR3 reads TGCGCCAGCAGTCCCGGGACAGGGCTAAACGAGCAGTACTTC. It codes for CASSPGTGLNEQYF.

This rearrangement joins TRBV7-9 to TRBJ1-5; TRBD1 matches 9 bases. Germline V CDR1 and CDR2: SEHNR, FQNEAQ (reference sequence). CDR3 length: 15 amino acids. V lost 3 bases to trimming and J lost 3 bases; unmatched junction nucleotides: 3. CDR3 sequence (DNA): TGTGCCAGCAGCTTGACAGGGGGTTTCAATCAGCCCCAGCATTTT. It codes for CASSLTGGFNQPQHF.

The chain is built from TRBV6-1 and TRBJ2-1; TRBD2 might be the D (5 bases). V lost 0 bases and J 2 bases, leaving 14 bases between the germline ends. From germline, CDR1 is MNHNS and CDR2 SASEGT. CDR3 length: 17 amino acids. CDR3 region: CASSEARAAVPYNEQFF. CDR3 bases: TGTGCCAGCAGTGAAGCGAGGGCAGCCGTGCCCTACAATGAGCAGTTCTTC.

The gene calls are TRBV7-2 and TRBJ1-5; no reliable D call. Germline CDR1 reads SGHTA; CDR2 reads FQGNSA. CDR3 length: 15 residues. Trimming shortened V by 0 bases and J by 6 bases, and 12 bases separated the two germline ends. CDR3 coding DNA: TGTGCCAGCAGCTTAGCGGGTCTCTCGGGTCAGCCCCAGCATTTT. Its protein product is CASSLAGLSGQPQHF. The full variable domain, in which reference TRBV7-2 and TRBJ1-5 provide the parts outside the CDR3, is GAGVSQSPSNKVTEKGKDVELRCDPISGHTALYWYRQSLGQGLEFLIYFQGNSAPDKSGLPSDRFSAERTGGSVSTLTIQRTQQEDSAVYLCASSLAGLSGQPQHFGDGTRLSIL.

This chain connects TRBV30 to TRBJ2-2, with D perhaps TRBD2 (6 bases). Trimming cost V 5 bases and J 0 bases, with 10 bases left between them. The CDR3 loop spans 14 amino acids. Germline V lookup: CDR1 GTSNPN, CDR2 SVGIG (reference sequence). CDR3 DNA sequence: TGTGCCTGGGCTAGCGAGACGAACACCGGGGAGCTGTTTTTT. This codes for CAWASETNTGELFF.

The rearrangement uses TRBV7-6 and TRBJ2-7; TRBD1 agrees at 7 bases. The V and J ends lost 5 bases and 5 bases, in that order; junction bases with no gene match: 18. This CDR3 spans 17 amino acids. Germline CDR1 is SGHVS and CDR2 is FNYEAQ. The chain's CDR3 is CASSPRPSGTVGHEQYF. The CDR3 coding sequence is TGTGCCAGCAGCCCGCGGCCATCCGGGACAGTAGGACACGAGCAGTACTTC.

This clone was detected a few times. Different DNA sequences within this sample yield the same CDR3. J is TRBJ1-3 and V is TRBV19; no clear D. Germline assignment: CDR1 LNHDA and CDR2 SQIVND (reference sequence). CDR3 size: 13 residues. Between the trimmed V and J ends, which lost 3 bases and 1 base, there was a span of 4 bases. The CDR3 DNA sequence: TGTGCCAGTAGTATTTCGTCTGGAAACACCATATATTTT. Translating gives CASSISSGNTIYF.

V gene TRBV19 combines with J gene TRBJ1-6; D may be TRBD1 (5 bases). This CDR3 has 16 residues. CDR1 and CDR2 (germline): LNHDA, SQIVND (reference sequence). V was trimmed by 4 bases and J by 8 bases, leaving 18 bases between them. The CDR3 here is CASSKSSQGSYSPLHF. The CDR3, as DNA: TGTGCCAGTAGTAAATCGTCTCAGGGATCGTATTCACCCCTCCACTTT.

The chain employs TRBV18 and TRBJ1-3; the match to TRBD1 covers 8 bases. The germline V gene encodes CDR1 KGHSH and CDR2 LQKENI. CDR3 size: 15 residues. Trimming cost V 6 bases and J 1 base; bases outside gene matches: 5. The CDR3 loop reads CASSRTGMSGNTIYF. The CDR3 coding sequence is TGTGCCAGCTCCCGGACAGGGATGTCTGGAAACACCATATATTTT.

A note on this clone: One end of the junction varies from germline; a read error may be responsible. The chain employs TRBV5-4 and TRBJ1-1, with TRBD1 identical over 9 bases. CDR3 size: 14 residues. The germline gives CDR1 SGHNT, CDR2 YYREEE (reference sequence). The CDR3 sequence is CASNLGTGGAEAFF. The CDR3 region has the DNA TGTGCCAGCAACTTGGGTACAGGGGGCGCTGAAGCTTTCTTT.